These 9 T cell receptor beta chains were sequenced from one sample in a study of T-cell reconstitution after alpha-beta-depleted transplantation in children. The TCRbeta library was prepared with unique molecular identifiers. TCRdb processed the PCR reads anew with MiXCR; each CDR3 protein has one entry. The sample has under 300,000 distinct CDR3 sequences; more than 7.5% are singletons. The material sequenced was PBMCs from the stem cell graft donor, taken from the stem cell graft. The receptors were sampled from a human donor who donated a stem cell graft to a child with SCID.

The rearrangement links TRBV15 to TRBJ2-2, with D maybe TRBD1 (6 bases). The V and J ends lost 1 base and 5 bases respectively, with 14 bases between them. This CDR3 has 16 residues. Per germline, CDR1 LNHNV and CDR2 YYDKDF (reference sequence). The chain's CDR3 is CATSRAQGMGTGELFF. CDR3 coding DNA: TGTGCCACCAGCAGAGCTCAGGGGATGGGGACCGGGGAGCTGTTTTTT.

Note on this clonotype: This may come from a read error, since a much larger clone is one base off. J is TRBJ1-2 and V is TRBV19, with D hard to call. There are 16 residues in the CDR3. CDR1 and CDR2 (germline): LNHDA, SQIVND (reference sequence). V was cut by 1 base and J by 6 bases, with 18 bases left in between. The CDR3 bases are TGTGCCAGTAGTATAGGGGCGGCAGAGGGCGTTCATGGCTACACCTTC. Its translation is CASSIGAAEGVHGYTF.

V usage is TRBV5-1 and J usage is TRBJ1-5, with 7 bases identical to TRBD1. The germline CDR1 and CDR2 sequences are SGHRS and YFSETQ. There are 15 residues in the CDR3. J was trimmed by 4 bases and V by 4 bases; bases with no gene match: 8. The CDR3 sequence is CASSPVGGSNQPQHF. CDR3 DNA sequence: TGCGCCAGCAGCCCGGTAGGGGGCAGTAATCAGCCCCAGCATTTT.

Ten or more counts support this clonotype. The J gene is TRBJ2-5, the V gene TRBV5-6; possibly TRBD2 for D (5 bases). Germline assignment: CDR1 SGHDT and CDR2 YYEEEE. The germline V and J ends were trimmed by 6 bases and 5 bases, with 29 bases remaining between them. This CDR3 spans 18 amino acids. The CDR3 DNA reads as TGTGCCAGCACCAAACCTATGGCGTTCAGCGCGGGTTGGGAGACCCAGTACTTC. This gives the protein CASTKPMAFSAGWETQYF.

This clonotype has a count of ten or more. The V call is TRBV27, the J call TRBJ2-5; D tentatively fits TRBD1 or TRBD2 (6 bases each). This CDR3 is built from 15 residues. Germline V gene sequence: CDR1 MNHEY, CDR2 SMNVEV (reference sequence). The V and J ends lost 1 base and 5 bases respectively, with 14 bases between them. CDR3 nucleotides: TGTGCCAGCAGTTTATGGGGGGCGCGTAGGGAGACCCAGTACTTC. The encoded protein is CASSLWGARRETQYF.

This clonotype was seen ten or more times. The rearrangement joins TRBV5-1 to TRBJ1-6; maybe TRBD1 (6 bases). Trimming removed 0 bases at V and 6 bases at J, with 7 bases between. The CDR3 sequence is 14 residues long. Germline values: CDR1 SGHRS, CDR2 YFSETQ. This CDR3 reads CASSLVGANSPLHF. The CDR3 nucleotides are TGCGCCAGCAGCTTGGTGGGGGCTAATTCACCCCTCCACTTT.

This clonotype has a count of ten or more. This sequence joins TRBV7-9 and TRBJ2-4; 11 positions agree with TRBD1. The germline gives CDR1 SEHNR, CDR2 FQNEAQ (reference sequence). This CDR3 contains 12 residues. After removal of 10 bases from V and 6 bases from J, the junction contained 2 bases not matched to a gene. CDR3 loop: CATGTGGNIQYF. The DNA for the CDR3 is TGTGCCACGGGGACAGGGGGAAACATTCAGTACTTC.

This clonotype was observed many times. The V call is TRBV2, the J call TRBJ2-1; D may be TRBD1 (6 bases). CDR3 size: 16 residues. Trimming pared 2 bases from V and 6 bases from J, leaving 17 bases between. CDR1 is SNHLY and CDR2 is FYNNEI in the germline V gene. CDR3 residues: CASSEFGGNTVNEQFF. Here the CDR3 DNA reads TGTGCCAGCAGTGAATTTGGGGGCAATACTGTCAATGAGCAGTTCTTC.

This clonotype was picked up many times. The rearrangement joins TRBV12-3 or TRBV12-4 to TRBJ1-4; 7 nucleotides align to TRBD1. The V gene end was trimmed by 2 bases and the J gene end by 7 bases; junction bases not matched to a gene: 4. The CDR3 sequence is 14 residues long. The CDR3 here is CASSLRGGGEKLFF. The CDR3, as DNA: TGTGCCAGCAGTTTACGAGGGGGCGGTGAAAAACTGTTTTTT.